The 6 T cell receptor beta chains given below trace back to one sample, sequenced in a study of blood T cell repertoires in COVID-19. TCRdb's table, derived via immunoSEQ multiplex PCR, lists solely in-frame clones and lacks some. This sample has approximately 200,000 clones, with 79% found just once. The sequencing input was peripheral blood. Every receptor here comes from a man aged 55 to 70 with active or convalescent COVID-19.

The J gene is TRBJ2-1, the V gene TRBV7-9; 8 nucleotides line up with TRBD1. Germline loops: CDR1 SEHNR, CDR2 FQNEAQ (reference sequence). J was trimmed by 4 bases and V by 4 bases; bases with no gene match: 6. There are 15 residues in the CDR3. The CDR3, as DNA: TGTGCCAGCAGCTACCCCGGACAGGGTTACAATGAGCAGTTCTTC. It specifies CASSYPGQGYNEQFF.

The CDR3 spells CASSLIPGGPYGYTF. The CDR3 DNA follows: TGTGCCAGCAGCTTAATCCCAGGGGGCCCCTATGGCTACACCTTC. The chain employs TRBV7-3 and TRBJ1-2, with TRBD1 matching 8 bases. The CDR3 has 15 amino acids. The V and J ends lost 1 base and 4 bases, in that order; junction bases with no gene match: 5. Germline CDR1 and CDR2: SGHTA and FQGTGA.

The rearrangement uses TRBV18 and TRBJ2-1; 8 positions agree with TRBD1. Germline loops: CDR1 KGHSH, CDR2 LQKENI. Trimming cost V 2 bases and J 12 bases; bases outside gene matches: 3. The CDR3 sequence is 12 residues long. The CDR3 DNA is TGTGCCAGCTCACCAGCAACAGGGGGGCAGTTCTTC. Its protein is CASSPATGGQFF.

Note on this clone: The same CDR3 can be traced to other DNA sequences in this sample. V usage is TRBV15 and J usage is TRBJ1-6; a possible D gene is TRBD1 (5 bases). The CDR3 extends over 15 amino acids. CDR1 and CDR2 from the germline V gene are LNHNV and YYDKDF (reference sequence). V was trimmed by 0 bases and J by 4 bases, leaving 7 bases between them. CDR3 bases: TGTGCCACCAGCAGAGAGGGACTTTATAATTCACCCCTCCACTTT. Protein sequence: CATSREGLYNSPLHF.

The chain joins TRBV4-1 to TRBJ2-3; tentative D call: TRBD2 (5 bases). This CDR3 has 16 amino acids. Trimming left V 1 base short and J 2 bases short, with 13 bases between. CDR1 and CDR2 from the germline V gene are MGHRA and YSYEKL. CDR3 region: CASSQGGARSTDTQYF. The CDR3 nucleotides read TGCGCCAGCAGCCAAGGGGGAGCGAGATCCACAGATACGCAGTATTTT.

V is TRBV19 and J is TRBJ2-1, with 9 bases identical to TRBD2. The germline gives CDR1 LNHDA, CDR2 SQIVND (reference sequence). The junction had 6 bases not matched to a gene; V was cut back by 3 bases and J by 0 bases. There are 17 residues in the CDR3. The CDR3 DNA reads as TGTGCCAGTAGTATGGCTAGCGGGACCAGCTCCTACAATGAGCAGTTCTTC. Amino acids: CASSMASGTSSYNEQFF.